These 2 T cell receptor beta chains were all obtained from the same sample, sequenced in a study of blood T cell repertoires in COVID-19. This table comes from immunoSEQ multiplex PCR, and its TCRdb copy is limited to in-frame clones, with some not included. The table shows under 250,000 clones, with roughly nine tenths occurring only once. Material: PBMCs or T cells enriched from blood (not recorded which). The receptors originated from a man aged 25 to 45 who had recovered from COVID-19.

The V gene is TRBV5-3, the J gene TRBJ2-7; the D gene is possibly TRBD2 (6 bases). TRBV5-3 is marked as an open reading frame, function uncertain. The V and J ends lost 4 bases and 0 bases respectively, with 17 bases between them. The CDR3 is 16 amino acids. CDR3: CARSPSGRGDSYEQYF. The CDR3 DNA reads as TGTGCCAGAAGCCCCTCGGGGCGGGGCGACTCCTACGAGCAGTACTTC.

The chain couples TRBV3-1 (or the pseudogene TRBV3-2) to TRBJ2-3; D is perhaps TRBD1 (5 bases). The V end was cut by 3 bases, the J end by 0 bases, with 16 bases between. Germline-derived CDR1 and CDR2 are LGHDT and YNNKEL (reference sequence). CDR3 length: 17 amino acids. The CDR3 nucleotides are TGTGCCAGCAGCCATAGAGTTCGGACACTGAGCACAGATACGCAGTATTTT. It codes for CASSHRVRTLSTDTQYF.